This T cell receptor beta chain was obtained from a study of T cells in localized non-small cell lung cancer. Whole-study findings and limits: It was uninvolved adjacent lung that showed the highest T cell clonality, exceeding tumor.

Remarks on this clone: Its specificity is not known.

The CDR3 covers 17 residues. Germline V CDR1 and CDR2: PRHDT, FYEKMQ (reference sequence). V was pared by 5 bases and J by 0 bases, with 6 bases of the junction left unmatched. Sequencing was performed with immunoSEQ multiplex PCR; in TCRdb, only in-frame clones are kept and a portion is missing. This sample has around 130,000 clones, with 89% found just once. This TCR came from a female donor at least 60 years old with stage I lung adenocarcinoma. The chain links TRBV13 to TRBJ2-3; 12 bases match TRBD1. Material: peripheral blood, obtained before any cancer treatment. CDR3 nucleotides: TGTGCCAGCAGCAGGGACAGGGGGCTTGGGAGCACAGATACGCAGTATTTT. The encoded protein is CASSRDRGLGSTDTQYF.